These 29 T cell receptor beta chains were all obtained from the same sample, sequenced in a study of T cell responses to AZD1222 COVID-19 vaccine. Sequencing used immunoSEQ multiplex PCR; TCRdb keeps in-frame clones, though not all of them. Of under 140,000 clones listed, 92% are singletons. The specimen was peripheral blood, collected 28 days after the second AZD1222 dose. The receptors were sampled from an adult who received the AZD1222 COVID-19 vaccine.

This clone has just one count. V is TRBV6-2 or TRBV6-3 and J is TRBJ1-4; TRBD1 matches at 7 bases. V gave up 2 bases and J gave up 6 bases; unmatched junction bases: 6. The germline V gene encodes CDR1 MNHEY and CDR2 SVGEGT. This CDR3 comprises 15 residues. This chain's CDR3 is CASSYKRGPDEKLFF. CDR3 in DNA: TGTGCCAGCAGTTACAAGAGGGGGCCGGATGAAAAACTGTTTTTT.

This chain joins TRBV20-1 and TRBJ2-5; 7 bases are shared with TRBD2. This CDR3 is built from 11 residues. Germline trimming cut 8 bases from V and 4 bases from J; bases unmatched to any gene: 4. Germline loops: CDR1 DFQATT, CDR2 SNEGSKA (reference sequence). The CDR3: CSTGGGETQYF. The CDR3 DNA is TGCAGTACGGGAGGCGGAGAGACCCAGTACTTC.

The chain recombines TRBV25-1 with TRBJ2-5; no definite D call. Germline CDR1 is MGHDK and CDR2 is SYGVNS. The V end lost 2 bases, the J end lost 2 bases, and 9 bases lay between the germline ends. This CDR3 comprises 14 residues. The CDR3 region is CASSEPGLQETQYF. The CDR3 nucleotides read TGTGCCAGCAGTGAACCTGGGTTACAAGAGACCCAGTACTTC.

CDR3: CASSGGAGYEQYF. DNA of the CDR3: TGTGCCAGCAGTGGGGGGGCCGGGTACGAGCAGTACTTC. The V call is TRBV2, the J call TRBJ2-7; D may correspond to TRBD1 or TRBD2 (6 bases each). With 4 bases removed from V and 4 bases from J, the gap between germline ends came to 11 bases. This CDR3 comprises 13 residues. Looked up from germline, CDR1 is SNHLY and CDR2 is FYNNEI.

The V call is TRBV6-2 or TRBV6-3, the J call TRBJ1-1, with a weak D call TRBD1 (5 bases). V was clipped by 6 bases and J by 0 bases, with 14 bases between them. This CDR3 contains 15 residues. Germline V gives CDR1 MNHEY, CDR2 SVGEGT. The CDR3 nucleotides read TGTGCCAGCAGCCAGGGTAGGGGCTTGAACACTGAAGCTTTCTTT. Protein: CASSQGRGLNTEAFF.

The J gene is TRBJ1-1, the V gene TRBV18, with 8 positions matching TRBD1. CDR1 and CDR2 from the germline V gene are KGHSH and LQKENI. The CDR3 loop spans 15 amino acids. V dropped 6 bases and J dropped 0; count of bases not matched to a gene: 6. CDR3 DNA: TGTGCCAGCTCCCCCGGACAGGGCATGAACACTGAAGCTTTCTTT. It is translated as CASSPGQGMNTEAFF.

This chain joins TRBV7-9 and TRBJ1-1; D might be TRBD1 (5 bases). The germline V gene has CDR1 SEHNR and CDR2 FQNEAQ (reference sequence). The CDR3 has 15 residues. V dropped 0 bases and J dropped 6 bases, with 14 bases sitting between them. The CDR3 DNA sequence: TGTGCCAGCAGCTTAGCGATTGGGCAGGGACCTGAAGCTTTCTTT. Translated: CASSLAIGQGPEAFF.

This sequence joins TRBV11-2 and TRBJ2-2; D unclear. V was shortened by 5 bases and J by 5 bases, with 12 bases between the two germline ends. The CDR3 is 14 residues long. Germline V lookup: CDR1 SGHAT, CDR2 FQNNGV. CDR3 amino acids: CASSVRGITGELFF. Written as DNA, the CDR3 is TGTGCCAGCAGCGTCAGAGGTATTACCGGGGAGCTGTTTTTT. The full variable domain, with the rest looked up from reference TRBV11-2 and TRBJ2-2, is EAGVAQSPRYKIIEKRQSVAFWCNPISGHATLYWYQQILGQGPKLLIQFQNNGVVDDSQLPKDRFSAERLKGVDSTLKIQPAKLEDSAVYLCASSVRGITGELFFGEGSRLTVL.

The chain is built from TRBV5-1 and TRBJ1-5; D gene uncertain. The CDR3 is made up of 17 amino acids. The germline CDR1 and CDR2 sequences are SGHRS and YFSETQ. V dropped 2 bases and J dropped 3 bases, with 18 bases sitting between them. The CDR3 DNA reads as TGCGCCAGCAGCTTAGGACCTGAAAGGGCAGACAATCAGCCCCAGCATTTT. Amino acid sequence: CASSLGPERADNQPQHF.

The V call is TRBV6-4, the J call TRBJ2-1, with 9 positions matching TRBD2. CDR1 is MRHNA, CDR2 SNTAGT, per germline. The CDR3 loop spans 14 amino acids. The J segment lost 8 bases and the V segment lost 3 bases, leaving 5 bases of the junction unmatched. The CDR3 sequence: CASSEAGGRDEQFF. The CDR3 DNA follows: TGTGCCAGCAGTGAGGCGGGGGGGCGCGATGAGCAGTTCTTC.

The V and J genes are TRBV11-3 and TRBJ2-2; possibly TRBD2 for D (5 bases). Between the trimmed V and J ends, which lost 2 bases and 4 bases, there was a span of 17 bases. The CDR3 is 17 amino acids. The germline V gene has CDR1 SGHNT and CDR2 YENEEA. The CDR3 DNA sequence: TGTGCCAGCAGCTTACCGGGAACAAAGGGCGGCACCGGGGAGCTGTTTTTT. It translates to CASSLPGTKGGTGELFF.

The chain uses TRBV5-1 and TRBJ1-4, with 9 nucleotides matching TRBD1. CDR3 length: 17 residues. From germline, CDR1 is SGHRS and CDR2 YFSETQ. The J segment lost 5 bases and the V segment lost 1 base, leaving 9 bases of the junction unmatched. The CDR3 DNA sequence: TGCGCCAGCAGCTTGCCAACACAGGGGGCTTTAAATGAAAAACTGTTTTTT. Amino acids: CASSLPTQGALNEKLFF.

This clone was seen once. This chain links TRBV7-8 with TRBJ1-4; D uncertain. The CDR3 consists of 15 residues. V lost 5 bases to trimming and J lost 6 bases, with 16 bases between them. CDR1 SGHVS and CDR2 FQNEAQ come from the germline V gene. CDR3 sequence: CASSGWARGDEKLFF. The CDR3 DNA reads TGTGCCAGCAGCGGCTGGGCGCGAGGAGATGAAAAACTGTTTTTT.

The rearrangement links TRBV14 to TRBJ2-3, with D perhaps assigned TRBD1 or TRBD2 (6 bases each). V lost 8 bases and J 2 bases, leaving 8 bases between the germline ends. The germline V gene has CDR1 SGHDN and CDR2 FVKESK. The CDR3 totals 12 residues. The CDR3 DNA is TGTGCCAGCCGGGGGCCCACAGATACGCAGTATTTT. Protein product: CASRGPTDTQYF.

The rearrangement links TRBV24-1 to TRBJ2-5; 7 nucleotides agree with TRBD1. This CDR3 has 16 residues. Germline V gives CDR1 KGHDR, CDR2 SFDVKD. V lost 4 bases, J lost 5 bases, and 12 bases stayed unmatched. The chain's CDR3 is CATSDPDRDLGETQYF. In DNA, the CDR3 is TGTGCCACCAGTGACCCAGACAGGGACCTAGGGGAGACCCAGTACTTC.

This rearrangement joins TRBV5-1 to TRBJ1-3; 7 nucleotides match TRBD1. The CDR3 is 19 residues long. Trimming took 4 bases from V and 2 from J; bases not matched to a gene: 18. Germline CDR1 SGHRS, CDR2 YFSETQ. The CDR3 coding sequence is TGCGCCAGCAGCCAGAGTGGCCCTGTACACAGGGGAGCTGGAAACACCATATATTTT. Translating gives CASSQSGPVHRGAGNTIYF.

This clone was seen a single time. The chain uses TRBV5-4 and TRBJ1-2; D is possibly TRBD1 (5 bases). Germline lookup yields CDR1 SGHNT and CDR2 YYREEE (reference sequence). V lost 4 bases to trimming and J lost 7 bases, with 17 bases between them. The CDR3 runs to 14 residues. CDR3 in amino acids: CASSTSRDEGGYTF. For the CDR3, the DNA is TGTGCCAGCAGCACCTCAAGGGACGAGGGTGGCTACACCTTC.

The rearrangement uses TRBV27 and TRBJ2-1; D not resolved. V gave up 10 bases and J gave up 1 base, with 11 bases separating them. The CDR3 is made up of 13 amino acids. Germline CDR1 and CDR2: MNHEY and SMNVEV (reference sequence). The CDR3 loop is CATDPSSYNEQFF. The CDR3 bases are TGTGCCACAGACCCGTCGTCCTACAATGAGCAGTTCTTC.

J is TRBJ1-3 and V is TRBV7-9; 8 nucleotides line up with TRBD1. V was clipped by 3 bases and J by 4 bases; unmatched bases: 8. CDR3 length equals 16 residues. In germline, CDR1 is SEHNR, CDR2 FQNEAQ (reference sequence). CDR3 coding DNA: TGTGCCAGCAGCTTTTGGACAGGGTATACGGGAAACACCATATATTTT. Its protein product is CASSFWTGYTGNTIYF.

The CDR3 sequence: CASSSPWGTGVNKNIQYF. CDR3 bases: TGCGCCAGCAGTTCTCCCTGGGGGACAGGGGTTAATAAAAACATTCAGTACTTC. The V gene is TRBV4-1, the J gene TRBJ2-4; 10 nucleotides agree with TRBD1. This CDR3 contains 18 residues. In germline, CDR1 is MGHRA, CDR2 YSYEKL. With 6 bases clipped from V and 4 bases from J, the junction kept 15 bases outside the gene matches.

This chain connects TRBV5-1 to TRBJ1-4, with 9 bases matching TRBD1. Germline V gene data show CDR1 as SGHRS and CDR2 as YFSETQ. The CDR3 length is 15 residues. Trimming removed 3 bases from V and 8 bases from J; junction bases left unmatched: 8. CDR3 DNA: TGCGCCAGCAGCTCCAACAGGGGGCAGAACGAAAAACTGTTTTTT. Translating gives CASSSNRGQNEKLFF.

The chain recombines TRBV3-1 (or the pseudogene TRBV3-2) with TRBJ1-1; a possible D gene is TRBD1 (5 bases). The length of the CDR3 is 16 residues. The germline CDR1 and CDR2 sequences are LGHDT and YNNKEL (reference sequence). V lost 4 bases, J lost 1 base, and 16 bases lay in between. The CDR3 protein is CASSLPDRPKNTEAFF. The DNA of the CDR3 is TGTGCCAGCAGCCTCCCCGACAGACCTAAGAACACTGAAGCTTTCTTT.

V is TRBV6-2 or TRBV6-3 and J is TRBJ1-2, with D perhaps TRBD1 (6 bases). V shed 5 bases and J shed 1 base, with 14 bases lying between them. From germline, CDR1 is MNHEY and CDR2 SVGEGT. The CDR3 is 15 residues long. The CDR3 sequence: CASSPRSRGNYGYTF. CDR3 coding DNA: TGTGCCAGCAGTCCCCGTTCCAGGGGTAACTATGGCTACACCTTC.

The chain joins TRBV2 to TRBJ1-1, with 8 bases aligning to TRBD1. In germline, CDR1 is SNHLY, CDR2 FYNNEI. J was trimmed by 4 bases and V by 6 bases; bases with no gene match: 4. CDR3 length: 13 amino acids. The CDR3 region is CASRTGEGTEAFF. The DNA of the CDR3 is TGTGCCAGCAGGACAGGGGAAGGCACTGAAGCTTTCTTT.

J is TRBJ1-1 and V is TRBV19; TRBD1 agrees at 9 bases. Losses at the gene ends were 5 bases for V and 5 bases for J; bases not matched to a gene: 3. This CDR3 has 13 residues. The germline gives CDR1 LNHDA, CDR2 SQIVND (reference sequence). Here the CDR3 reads CASSWDRATEAFF. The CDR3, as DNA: TGTGCCAGTAGTTGGGACAGGGCAACTGAAGCTTTCTTT.

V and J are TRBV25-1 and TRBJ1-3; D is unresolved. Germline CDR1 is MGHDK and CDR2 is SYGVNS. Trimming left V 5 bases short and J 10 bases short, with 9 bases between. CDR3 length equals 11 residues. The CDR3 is CASSTLLTIYF. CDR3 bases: TGTGCCAGCAGTACCCTTTTGACCATATATTTT. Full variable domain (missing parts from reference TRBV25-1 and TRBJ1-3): EADIYQTPRYLVIGTGKKITLECSQTMGHDKMYWYQQDPGMELHLIHYSYGVNSTEKGDLSSESTVSRIRTEHFPLTLESARPSHTSQYLCASSTLLTIYFGEGSWLTVV.

The chain's CDR3 is CASSRRDETQYF. The DNA for the CDR3 is TGTGCCAGCAGTCGGCGAGATGAGACCCAGTACTTC. The J gene is TRBJ2-5, the V gene TRBV3-1 (or the pseudogene TRBV3-2), with D hard to call. The CDR3 loop spans 12 amino acids. V was cut by 6 bases and J by 5 bases, with 10 bases left in between. Germline values: CDR1 LGHDT, CDR2 YNNKEL (reference sequence).

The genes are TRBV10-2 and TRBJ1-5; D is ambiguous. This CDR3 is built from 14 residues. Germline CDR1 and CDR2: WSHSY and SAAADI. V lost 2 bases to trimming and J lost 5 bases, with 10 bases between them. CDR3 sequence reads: CASSERAAYQPQHF. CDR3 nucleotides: TGCGCCAGCAGTGAGCGAGCAGCGTATCAGCCCCAGCATTTT.

For the CDR3, the DNA is TGTGCCACCAGCCCCCGGGGGACCTACGAGCAGTACTTC. As protein: CATSPRGTYEQYF. The chain carries TRBV10-3 and TRBJ2-7; tentatively, D is TRBD2 (6 bases). Germline loops: CDR1 ENHRY, CDR2 SYGVKD. The CDR3 covers 13 residues. The V end was cut by 10 bases, the J end by 2 bases, with 15 bases between.